Presented here are 14 T cell receptor beta chains from one specimen sequenced in a study of blood T cell repertoires in COVID-19. The assay was immunoSEQ multiplex PCR, and TCRdb's table has in-frame clones only and misses some. The sample holds under 250,000 clones, about 80% seen once. The sequencing input was peripheral blood. These receptors originate from a woman aged 60-75 years with acute or convalescent COVID-19.

The chain carries TRBV2 and TRBJ1-2; no reliable D call. The CDR3 runs to 16 residues. V gave up 2 bases and J gave up 1 base, with 14 bases separating them. Germline assignment: CDR1 SNHLY and CDR2 FYNNEI. This CDR3 reads CASSENSVFFNYGYTF. The CDR3 DNA follows: TGTGCCAGCAGTGAAAATTCGGTCTTCTTTAACTATGGCTACACCTTC.

The chain carries TRBV6-5 and TRBJ2-2; possible D gene TRBD1, 6 bases. Between the trimmed V and J ends, which lost 4 bases and 5 bases, there was a span of 11 bases. Germline lookup yields CDR1 MNHEY and CDR2 SVGAGI. This CDR3 comprises 14 residues. CDR3 loop: CASSWTEITGELFF. DNA of the CDR3: TGTGCCAGCAGTTGGACAGAAATTACCGGGGAGCTGTTTTTT.

Written as DNA, the CDR3 is TGTGCCAGCAGCTTAGCAGGGGGCACCGGGGAGCTGTTTTTT. Amino acid sequence: CASSLAGGTGELFF. The V call is TRBV7-9, the J call TRBJ2-2; possibly TRBD1 for D (6 bases). Germline CDR1 SEHNR, CDR2 FQNEAQ (reference sequence). CDR3 length equals 14 residues. V lost 0 bases to trimming and J lost 4 bases, with 6 bases between them.

The CDR3 DNA reads as TGCGCCAGCAGCTTGGGAGGTAGCGGGGTCCACGAGCAGTACTTC. This sequence encodes CASSLGGSGVHEQYF. The rearrangement joins TRBV5-1 to TRBJ2-7, with 8 bases identical to TRBD2. Germline CDR1 SGHRS, CDR2 YFSETQ. V was clipped by 0 bases and J by 5 bases; unmatched bases: 7. There are 15 residues in the CDR3.

The rearrangement uses TRBV28 and TRBJ1-2; 8 bases are a match to TRBD1. CDR3 length: 14 residues. V lost 3 bases, J lost 8 bases, and 8 bases stayed unmatched. Germline V CDR1 and CDR2: MDHEN, SYDVKM. Written as DNA, the CDR3 is TGTGCCAGCAGTTTTTCGGCGGACAGGGTCGGCTACACCTTC. Translation gives CASSFSADRVGYTF.

The chain couples TRBV6-6 to TRBJ1-2; TRBD1 might be the D (6 bases). V was cut by 2 bases and J by 4 bases, with 8 bases left in between. This CDR3 is 13 amino acids long. Germline V gives CDR1 MNHNY, CDR2 SVGAGI (reference sequence). This CDR3 is CASSYGQPYGYTF. CDR3 DNA sequence: TGTGCCAGCAGTTACGGACAGCCCTATGGCTACACCTTC.

The gene calls are TRBV4-1 and TRBJ1-2; 10 bases map to TRBD1. CDR1 MGHRA and CDR2 YSYEKL come from the germline V gene. The CDR3 is 16 residues long. The V and J ends lost 4 bases and 2 bases, in that order; junction bases with no gene match: 7. The CDR3 region is CASSRETGGRNYGYTF. The CDR3 DNA follows: TGCGCCAGCAGCCGAGAGACAGGGGGCAGAAACTATGGCTACACCTTC.

The table lists this clone with a few counts. This chain connects TRBV4-2 to TRBJ1-5; D possibly corresponds to TRBD1 (6 bases). CDR3 length equals 15 residues. V shed 0 bases and J shed 5 bases, with 11 bases lying between them. From germline, CDR1 is LGHNA and CDR2 YNFKEQ. CDR3 loop: CASSQEGDIDQPQHF. Written as DNA, the CDR3 is TGTGCCAGCAGCCAAGAAGGGGACATAGATCAGCCCCAGCATTTT.

The genes are TRBV6-5 and TRBJ2-1, with D possibly matching TRBD2 (5 bases). Trimming took off 0 bases at V and 3 bases at J, with 6 bases between the two ends. Germline lookup yields CDR1 MNHEY and CDR2 SVGAGI. The CDR3 spans 14 residues. CDR3 residues: CASSYSGSYNEQFF. The CDR3 bases are TGTGCCAGCAGTTACTCTGGGAGCTACAATGAGCAGTTCTTC.

The chain is built from TRBV28 and TRBJ1-5, with D perhaps matching TRBD1 (6 bases). The germline CDR1 and CDR2 sequences are MDHEN and SYDVKM. The V end was cut by 6 bases, the J end by 7 bases, with 22 bases between. The CDR3 has 16 residues. Here the CDR3 reads CASSPGGRGFSQPQHF. CDR3 DNA sequence: TGTGCCAGCAGCCCTGGGGGGAGGGGGTTTTCGCAGCCCCAGCATTTT.

The J gene is TRBJ1-2, the V gene TRBV11-1; 8 bases match TRBD1. After removal of 5 bases from V and 4 bases from J, the junction contained 9 bases not matched to a gene. The CDR3 extends over 15 amino acids. Germline V lookup: CDR1 SGHAT, CDR2 FQDESV (reference sequence). CDR3 loop: CASSPGQGPLYGYTF. The CDR3 bases are TGTGCCAGCAGCCCCGGACAGGGACCACTCTATGGCTACACCTTC.

This clone was counted a single time. The rearrangement uses TRBV27 and TRBJ2-3; 11 bases match TRBD1. The ends lost 6 bases at V and 4 bases at J; junction bases unmatched: 3. The CDR3 is made up of 14 amino acids. The V gene's germline CDR1 is MNHEY and CDR2 SMNVEV (reference sequence). In nucleotides, the CDR3 is TGTGCCAGCAGGGACAGGGGGCATTCAGATACGCAGTATTTT. This sequence encodes CASRDRGHSDTQYF.

This clone is a singleton in its sample. The same CDR3 is also encoded by other DNA sequences in this sample. This chain uses TRBV14 with TRBJ1-3; D unresolved. This CDR3 contains 15 residues. Trimming took 3 bases from V and 0 from J, leaving 9 bases between them. Germline V gene data show CDR1 as SGHDN and CDR2 as FVKESK. In DNA form, the CDR3 reads TGTGCCAGCAGCCAGTCCGCGGGCTCTGGAAACACCATATATTTT. Encoded protein: CASSQSAGSGNTIYF.

In this sample, this clone turned up once. The genes are TRBV5-4 and TRBJ1-6; 7 nucleotides align to TRBD1. V lost 4 bases to trimming and J lost 4 bases; unmatched junction nucleotides: 2. Germline V gene data show CDR1 as SGHNT and CDR2 as YYREEE (reference sequence). The CDR3 is made up of 14 amino acids. CDR3 amino acids: CASSAGQYNSPLHF. CDR3 bases: TGTGCCAGCAGCGCGGGACAGTATAATTCACCCCTCCACTTT. The full variable domain, in which reference TRBV5-4 and TRBJ1-6 provide the parts outside the CDR3, is ETGVTQSPTHLIKTRGQQVTLRCSSQSGHNTVSWYQQALGQGPQFIFQYYREEENGRGNFPPRFSGLQFPNYSSELNVNALELDDSALYLCASSAGQYNSPLHFGNGTRLTVT.